The 13 T cell receptor beta chains below were found in one sample sequenced in a study of neoadjuvant nivolumab and ipilimumab in lung cancer. The protocol was immunoSEQ multiplex PCR, while the TCRdb copy is restricted to in-frame clones and leaves out a portion. The sample holds around 30,000 clones, over 80% seen once. Sequencing was performed on peripheral blood, taken before neoadjuvant nivolumab, alone or with ipilimumab. The receptors come from an adult with non-small cell lung cancer.

The chain couples TRBV6-5 to TRBJ2-5, with TRBD2 as a possible D gene (5 bases). CDR1 is MNHEY, CDR2 SVGAGI, per germline. The CDR3 runs to 14 residues. V dropped 6 bases and J dropped 1 base, with 12 bases sitting between them. For the CDR3, the DNA is TGTGCCAGCAGACCCTTGAGGGTCCAAGAGACCCAGTACTTC. Translated, it gives CASRPLRVQETQYF.

V is TRBV5-5 and J is TRBJ2-4; 7 bases map to TRBD1. Germline loops: CDR1 SGHKS, CDR2 YYEKEE (reference sequence). The trim removed 0 bases at V and 0 bases at J, leaving 9 bases unmatched. The CDR3 is 18 residues long. The CDR3 spells CASSLGVGGSIAKNIQYF. The CDR3 DNA follows: TGTGCCAGCAGCTTGGGTGTAGGGGGCAGTATAGCCAAAAACATTCAGTACTTC.

CDR3 amino acids: CASSQDPGGGYTGELFF. The CDR3 DNA sequence: TGTGCCAGCAGCCAAGATCCAGGCGGGGGTTACACCGGGGAGCTGTTTTTT. This sequence joins TRBV14 and TRBJ2-2; 7 bases align to TRBD2. The J segment lost 3 bases and the V segment lost 0 bases, leaving 7 bases of the junction unmatched. The germline CDR1 and CDR2 sequences are SGHDN and FVKESK. The CDR3 has 17 amino acids.

The chain joins TRBV19 to TRBJ1-5; D might be TRBD1 (5 bases). Germline V CDR1 and CDR2: LNHDA, SQIVND (reference sequence). The CDR3 loop spans 15 amino acids. With 1 base removed from V and 3 bases from J, the gap between germline ends came to 10 bases. Here the CDR3 DNA reads TGTGCCAGTAGTATAGTCACGGGGGACAATCAGCCCCAGCATTTT. Residues: CASSIVTGDNQPQHF.

The chain is built from TRBV5-1 and TRBJ2-5; 8 nucleotides agree with TRBD1. CDR1 and CDR2 (germline): SGHRS, YFSETQ. Unmatched junction bases numbered 9, after V lost 4 bases and J lost 4 bases. The CDR3 covers 15 residues. The CDR3 is CASSILGQGGETQYF. CDR3 coding DNA: TGCGCCAGCAGCATACTAGGACAGGGTGGAGAGACCCAGTACTTC.

The gene calls are TRBV5-4 and TRBJ1-5; D might be TRBD1 (5 bases). CDR3 length: 17 amino acids. Germline V gene lookup returns CDR1 SGHNT and CDR2 YYREEE (reference sequence). V lost 3 bases, J lost 1 base, and 17 bases lay in between. The CDR3 nucleotides read TGTGCCAGCAGCTCGGGGCCGGGGGGAGGAAGCAATCAGCCCCAGCATTTT. It encodes CASSSGPGGGSNQPQHF.

This clone has a handful of counts. The chain has TRBV6-5 and TRBJ1-5; D remains ambiguous. The CDR3 runs 14 residues. Looked up from germline, CDR1 is MNHEY and CDR2 is SVGAGI. Trimming cost V 10 bases and J 5 bases, with 18 bases left between them. The CDR3 nucleotides are TGTGCCACCGAAGGAATGCCTACAGATCAGCCCCAGCATTTT. Its protein product is CATEGMPTDQPQHF.

In its sample, this clone was seen once. The rearrangement joins TRBV7-8 to TRBJ2-5, with TRBD2 identical over 9 bases. The CDR3 runs to 13 residues. V shed 4 bases, J shed 4 bases, and the junction held 1 base outside the gene matches. Germline V CDR1 and CDR2: SGHVS, FQNEAQ. CDR3 in amino acids: CASSSSGVETQYF. The DNA for the CDR3 is TGTGCCAGCAGCTCTAGCGGGGTAGAGACCCAGTACTTC.

The V call is TRBV11-3, the J call TRBJ1-1, with D uncertain. Germline V gene data show CDR1 as SGHNT and CDR2 as YENEEA. The CDR3 runs to 12 residues. V was pared by 5 bases and J by 5 bases, with 9 bases between. CDR3 region: CASSGRSTEAFF. The CDR3 coding sequence is TGTGCCAGCAGCGGACGATCAACTGAAGCTTTCTTT.

The rearrangement uses TRBV7-2 and TRBJ2-7; possible D gene TRBD1, 6 bases. The CDR3 covers 14 residues. V lost 5 bases, J lost 0 bases, and 11 bases lay in between. Germline assignment: CDR1 SGHTA and CDR2 FQGNSA. The CDR3 loop is CASSRMTGSYEQYF. The CDR3 DNA reads TGTGCCAGCAGCCGAATGACAGGCTCCTACGAGCAGTACTTC.

The chain joins TRBV6-5 to TRBJ2-7; D might be TRBD1 (6 bases). The V end lost 6 bases, the J end lost 3 bases, and 18 bases lay between the germline ends. This CDR3 comprises 15 residues. The germline CDR1 and CDR2 sequences are MNHEY and SVGAGI. For the CDR3, the DNA is TGTGCCAGCAGGGTAACACAGGGTCTCAACTACGAGCAGTACTTC. This encodes CASRVTQGLNYEQYF.

The rearrangement links TRBV27 to TRBJ1-1; D is undetermined. Trimming left V 4 bases short and J 2 bases short, with 8 bases between. The CDR3 is made up of 13 amino acids. Germline assignment: CDR1 MNHEY and CDR2 SMNVEV (reference sequence). The CDR3 nucleotides are TGTGCCAGCAGTTACAACAGAAACACTGAAGCTTTCTTT. Encoded protein: CASSYNRNTEAFF.

The chain combines TRBV5-1 with TRBJ1-1; possibly TRBD1 for D (5 bases). V lost 1 base and J 0 bases, leaving 16 bases between the germline ends. The CDR3 has 17 amino acids. CDR1 is SGHRS and CDR2 is YFSETQ in the germline V gene. CDR3 DNA: TGCGCCAGCAGCTTGAGGGGTAGGGGCCTCATGAACACTGAAGCTTTCTTT. Its protein is CASSLRGRGLMNTEAFF.